The 25 T cell receptor beta chains in this list originate from one sample, sequenced in a study of Graves' ophthalmopathy and Graves' hyperthyroidism. RNA transcripts served as template for amplifying TCR beta CDR3 sequences. Second-round multiplex PCR came after a first-round RT-PCR that employed HTBI primers. TCRdb reanalysed the multiplex PCR reads using MiXCR and keeps one entry per CDR3 protein. The sample carries 200,000 to 250,000 distinct CDR3 sequences, under 25% recorded once. Sequenced sample: peripheral blood. These receptors were obtained from a woman between 50 and 59 years old with Graves' ophthalmopathy.

This clonotype has more than one count but fewer than ten. The V call is TRBV12-3 or TRBV12-4, the J call TRBJ2-7; tentatively, D is TRBD1 (6 bases). CDR3 size: 12 residues. V was shortened by 6 bases and J by 3 bases, with 9 bases between the two germline ends. CDR3 nucleotide sequence: TGTGCCAGCAGGGGACATTTCTACGAGCAGTACTTC. Its translation: CASRGHFYEQYF.

This clonotype was counted many times. J is TRBJ1-5 and V is TRBV6-1, with 7 bases fitting TRBD1. CDR1 is MNHNS and CDR2 is SASEGT in the germline V gene. The trim removed 7 bases at V and 3 bases at J, leaving 6 bases unmatched. The CDR3 spans 14 residues. The CDR3 here is CASKGTAYNQPQHF. The CDR3 DNA follows: TGTGCCAGCAAAGGGACAGCCTACAATCAGCCCCAGCATTTT.

CDR3 sequence (DNA): TGTGCCAGCAGCCCCTTACAGGGGGCTAATCAGCCCCAGCATTTT. It translates to CASSPLQGANQPQHF. The rearrangement uses TRBV27 and TRBJ1-5; 9 nucleotides agree with TRBD1. Per germline, CDR1 MNHEY and CDR2 SMNVEV (reference sequence). The CDR3 consists of 15 residues. After removal of 6 bases from V and 4 bases from J, the junction contained 7 bases not matched to a gene.

This clonotype was seen many times. The genes are TRBV18 and TRBJ2-2; no firm D call. Trimming took 5 bases from V and 2 from J, leaving 12 bases between them. CDR3 length equals 15 residues. From germline, CDR1 is KGHSH and CDR2 LQKENI. CDR3 residues: CASSSGRSNTGELFF. The CDR3 coding sequence is TGTGCCAGCTCATCAGGACGGTCCAACACCGGGGAGCTGTTTTTT. Using reference TRBV18 and TRBJ2-2 for the parts outside the CDR3, the full variable domain is NAGVMQNPRHLVRRRGQEARLRCSPMKGHSHVYWYRQLPEEGLKFMVYLQKENIIDESGMPKERFSAEFPKEGPSILRIQQVVRGDSAAYFCASSSGRSNTGELFFGEGSRLTVL.

This clonotype was found many times. The rearrangement joins TRBV12-3 or TRBV12-4 to TRBJ2-7; D is unresolved. Trimming removed 3 bases from V and 9 bases from J, with 21 bases in between. The CDR3 sequence is 15 residues long. Here the CDR3 reads CASSFFPHLPLGQYF. DNA of the CDR3: TGTGCCAGCAGTTTTTTCCCCCATTTGCCCCTGGGGCAGTACTTC.

The chain is built from TRBV13 and TRBJ2-5; 10 nucleotides match TRBD1. The CDR3 runs to 21 residues. CDR1 and CDR2 (germline): PRHDT, FYEKMQ (reference sequence). With V trimmed by 2 bases and J by 5 bases, 23 bases remained unmatched. CDR3 bases: TGTGCCAGCAGCTTAAGAGCCAAATCCATCATCCCGGGACAGGGGCCGGAGACCCAGTACTTC. It yields the protein CASSLRAKSIIPGQGPETQYF. Based on the CDR3 plus reference TRBV13 and TRBJ2-5, the full variable domain is AAGVIQSPRHLIKEKRETATLKCYPIPRHDTVYWYQQGPGQDPQFLISFYEKMQSDKGSIPDRFSAQQFSDYHSELNMSSLELGDSALYFCASSLRAKSIIPGQGPETQYFGPGTRLLVL.

In its sample, this clonotype was seen many times. The V and J genes are TRBV19 and TRBJ1-6; D might be TRBD1 (6 bases). Germline CDR1 and CDR2: LNHDA and SQIVND (reference sequence). Deletions cut 7 bases from V and 8 bases from J, with 18 bases between. The CDR3 totals 15 residues. The CDR3 loop is CASTLGHFVDSPLHF. The CDR3 coding sequence is TGTGCCAGTACCTTGGGACACTTTGTCGATTCACCCCTCCACTTT.

This chain joins TRBV5-1 and TRBJ1-1; D is perhaps TRBD1 (5 bases). The V and J ends lost 3 bases and 0 bases respectively, with 9 bases between them. Germline V CDR1 and CDR2: SGHRS, YFSETQ. CDR3 length: 14 amino acids. Written as DNA, the CDR3 is TGCGCCAGCAGCTGGGGGGGTATGAACACTGAAGCTTTCTTT. It specifies CASSWGGMNTEAFF.

The rearrangement links TRBV7-2 to TRBJ2-5; 8 bases fit TRBD2. The V and J ends lost 7 bases and 2 bases, in that order; junction bases with no gene match: 6. This CDR3 has 14 amino acids. Germline CDR1 SGHTA, CDR2 FQGNSA. The CDR3 region has the DNA TGTGCCAGCACCCAAACGGGGGGGCAAGAGACCCAGTACTTC. Protein sequence: CASTQTGGQETQYF.

Many counts were recorded for this clonotype. The chain combines TRBV12-3 or TRBV12-4 with TRBJ2-6; perhaps D is TRBD1 or TRBD2 (5 bases each). Trimming removed 2 bases from V and 2 bases from J, with 13 bases in between. The CDR3 contains 17 residues. The CDR3 coding sequence is TGTGCCAGCAGTTTATCAACGGGGCGTGCTGGGGCCAACGTCCTGACTTTC. This encodes CASSLSTGRAGANVLTF.

This clonotype was picked up many times. This chain connects TRBV24-1 to TRBJ2-5; TRBD2 agrees at 13 bases. CDR1 KGHDR and CDR2 SFDVKD come from the germline V gene. V dropped 10 bases and J dropped 3; count of bases not matched to a gene: 7. The CDR3 has 15 residues. The CDR3 DNA follows: TGTGCCACAGGGAGACTAGCGGGAGGAAAAGAGACCCAGTACTTC. Protein sequence: CATGRLAGGKETQYF.

The chain combines TRBV6-7 with TRBJ2-7; D not resolved. TRBV6-7 is given ORF status, its function remaining uncertain. V lost 8 bases to trimming and J lost 6 bases, with 11 bases between them. The CDR3 contains 11 residues. The CDR3 loop is CASRGPSEQYF. The CDR3 coding sequence is TGTGCCAGCCGTGGGCCGTCCGAGCAGTACTTC.

This clonotype has a count of ten or more. The chain carries TRBV29-1 and TRBJ1-2; no clear D gene. Germline V CDR1 and CDR2: SQVTM, ANQGSEA. The V end lost 7 bases, the J end lost 8 bases, and 17 bases lay between the germline ends. This CDR3 has 12 amino acids. CDR3 nucleotide sequence: TGCAGCGCCGGGAGGGAATCGGGCGGCTACACCTTC. Its translation: CSAGRESGGYTF. The full variable domain, rest sourced from reference TRBV29-1 and TRBJ1-2, is SAVISQKPSRDICQRGTSLTIQCQVDSQVTMMFWYRQQPGQSLTLIATANQGSEATYESGFVIDKFPISRPNLTFSTLTVSNMSPEDSSIYLCSAGRESGGYTFGSGTRLTVV.

This clonotype was seen repeatedly, ten times or more. The chain employs TRBV29-1 and TRBJ2-7; 7 bases map to TRBD2. Germline CDR1 reads SQVTM; CDR2 reads ANQGSEA. The CDR3 length is 14 residues. Losses at the gene ends were 5 bases for V and 2 bases for J; bases not matched to a gene: 9. The chain's CDR3 is CSVKAGTTPYEQYF. The DNA of the CDR3 is TGCAGCGTTAAGGCCGGGACTACCCCCTACGAGCAGTACTTC.

This clonotype was counted a few times. The chain has TRBV15 and TRBJ2-7, with 10 bases matching TRBD2. This CDR3 is built from 14 residues. The V and J ends lost 11 bases and 0 bases, in that order; junction bases with no gene match: 7. Germline CDR1 reads LNHNV; CDR2 reads YYDKDF (reference sequence). The CDR3 nucleotides are TGTGCCTCCTCAGCGGGAGGGAGCTCCTACGAGCAGTACTTC. Translated, it gives CASSAGGSSYEQYF. Looking up the rest from reference TRBV15 and TRBJ2-7 gives the full variable domain: DAMVIQNPRYQVTQFGKPVTLSCSQTLNHNVMYWYQQKSSQAPKLLFHYYDKDFNNEADTPDNFQSRRPNTSFCFLDIRSPGLGDTAMYLCASSAGGSSYEQYFGPGTRLTVT.

This clonotype was recorded at least ten times. The chain links TRBV12-3 or TRBV12-4 to TRBJ1-1; D gene ambiguous. V lost 3 bases and J lost 2, with 13 bases in between. The CDR3 runs 15 residues. The CDR3 sequence is CASSFTGRINTEAFF. As DNA, the CDR3 is TGTGCCAGCAGTTTCACTGGACGGATCAACACTGAAGCTTTCTTT.

A few counts support this clonotype. This chain links TRBV11-1 with TRBJ2-5; 10 nucleotides align to TRBD2. Germline V gene sequence: CDR1 SGHAT, CDR2 FQDESV (reference sequence). The junction had 12 bases not matched to a gene; V was cut back by 1 base and J by 1 base. The CDR3 contains 19 residues. In DNA form, the CDR3 reads TGTGCCAGCAGCTTAGAGCGACTAGCGGGCGTTTCCTCCCAAGAGACCCAGTACTTC. It yields the protein CASSLERLAGVSSQETQYF.

This clonotype was counted many times. The gene calls are TRBV5-1 and TRBJ1-1; the match to TRBD1 covers 7 bases. The CDR3 spans 15 residues. Germline V CDR1 and CDR2: SGHRS, YFSETQ. Trimming cost V 7 bases and J 4 bases; bases outside gene matches: 13. The CDR3 nucleotides read TGCGCCAGCCCTCTAGGGACAGCTCGATCCACTGAAGCTTTCTTT. This gives the protein CASPLGTARSTEAFF.

This clonotype was counted ten times or more. This sequence joins TRBV12-3 or TRBV12-4 and TRBJ2-5; perhaps TRBD2 as D (6 bases). Trimming pared 7 bases from V and 4 bases from J, leaving 10 bases between. This CDR3 is built from 12 residues. The CDR3 coding sequence is TGTGCCAGCACCCTCGGGGGAGAGACCCAGTACTTC. Residues: CASTLGGETQYF.

There are many counts of this clonotype. This chain links TRBV2 with TRBJ2-7; D is possibly TRBD1 (6 bases). From germline, CDR1 is SNHLY and CDR2 FYNNEI. Deletions cut 8 bases from V and 3 bases from J, with 11 bases between. CDR3 size: 12 residues. Here the CDR3 DNA reads TGTGCCAGCCGACAGGACCTCTACGAGCAGTACTTC. Protein sequence: CASRQDLYEQYF.

Concerning this clonotype itself: This may arise from a read error, as a much more abundant clone is one base away. The gene calls are TRBV30 and TRBJ1-3, with D possibly TRBD1 on 5 matching bases. Germline loops: CDR1 GTSNPN, CDR2 SVGIG (reference sequence). This CDR3 spans 14 amino acids. CDR3 sequence: CAWKGLSSGNAIYF. In nucleotides, the CDR3 is TGTGCCTGGAAGGGGTTAAGCTCTGGAAACGCCATATATTTT.

This clonotype has at least ten counts. The chain is built from TRBV7-9 and TRBJ1-1; D possibly corresponds to TRBD1 (6 bases). Deletions cut 6 bases from V and 0 bases from J, with 14 bases between. CDR1 is SEHNR and CDR2 is FQNEAQ in the germline V gene (reference sequence). The CDR3 is 15 residues long. CDR3 region: CASRPPGTMNTEAFF. CDR3 nucleotide sequence: TGTGCCAGCAGACCTCCCGGGACAATGAACACTGAAGCTTTCTTT.

Concerning this clonotype itself: A single base separates this from a much larger clone, so it may be a read error. This chain uses TRBV5-5 with TRBJ2-7; possibly TRBD1 for D (6 bases). Trimming removed 4 bases from V and 2 bases from J, with 16 bases in between. The CDR3 runs 15 residues. The germline CDR1 and CDR2 sequences are SGHKS and YYEKEE (reference sequence). The CDR3 loop reads CASSSTGTCTYEQYF. The CDR3 region has the DNA TGTGCCAGCAGCAGTACCGGGACATGTACCTACGAGCAGTACTTC.

This clonotype was recorded at least ten times. The V gene is TRBV20-1, the J gene TRBJ2-5; 14 positions match TRBD2. Germline V gene lookup returns CDR1 DFQATT and CDR2 SNEGSKA (reference sequence). The CDR3 spans 14 residues. After removal of 5 bases from V and 4 bases from J, the junction contained 3 bases not matched to a gene. The CDR3 spells CSALGLAGVETQYF. The CDR3 region has the DNA TGCAGTGCTCTGGGACTAGCGGGAGTAGAGACCCAGTACTTC.

The rearrangement joins TRBV6-1 to TRBJ1-6, with 11 bases matching TRBD1. Germline V gives CDR1 MNHNS, CDR2 SASEGT. The CDR3 length is 16 residues. V shed 6 bases, J shed 6 bases, and the junction held 7 bases outside the gene matches. CDR3 DNA sequence: TGTGCCAGCAGCATCCCGGGACAGGGGGTTAATTCACCCCTCCACTTT. Encoded protein: CASSIPGQGVNSPLHF.